This passage covers 13 T cell receptor beta chains from one sample sequenced in a study of T cell changes during pregnancy in multiple sclerosis. Method: immunoSEQ multiplex PCR; TCRdb's copy keeps in-frame clones and lacks some. The table shows 25,000 to 30,000 clones, with approximately 88% occurring only once. The specimen comprised CD4+ T cells from peripheral blood mononuclear cells, sampled in the first trimester of pregnancy. The receptors here all came from a female donor in good health, enrolled as a control in a pregnancy study.

The CDR3 spells CASSVSTGNTGELFF. In nucleotides, the CDR3 is TGCGCCAGCAGCGTCTCGACAGGGAACACCGGGGAGCTGTTTTTT. The chain combines TRBV5-1 with TRBJ2-2, with D tentatively TRBD1 (6 bases). CDR1 is SGHRS, CDR2 YFSETQ, per germline. This CDR3 has 15 residues. V lost 4 bases and J 1 base, leaving 11 bases between the germline ends.

Here the CDR3 DNA reads TGTGCCTGGAGTAAGGGGGGGCCTGGAAACACCATATATTTT. Translated, it gives CAWSKGGPGNTIYF. The chain recombines TRBV30 with TRBJ1-3; a weak D match, TRBD1 (6 bases). CDR3 length: 14 amino acids. Germline assignment: CDR1 GTSNPN and CDR2 SVGIG (reference sequence). V lost 2 bases to trimming and J lost 2 bases, with 10 bases between them.

The chain carries TRBV7-9 and TRBJ2-1, with D possibly matching TRBD2 (6 bases). In germline, CDR1 is SEHNR, CDR2 FQNEAQ (reference sequence). The V end lost 5 bases, the J end lost 9 bases, and 17 bases lay between the germline ends. The CDR3 has 14 amino acids. The CDR3 DNA is TGTGCCAGCAGCCGGGACTCCCTATGGCGTGAGCAGTTCTTC. Amino acids: CASSRDSLWREQFF.

This clone was found once. J is TRBJ2-7 and V is TRBV11-2, with 8 bases identical to TRBD2. This CDR3 has 16 residues. Per the germline V gene, CDR1 is SGHAT and CDR2 is FQNNGV. Trimming at V came to 1 base and at J to 1 base, leaving 6 bases not matched to a gene. The CDR3: CASSLALGGGSYEQYF. The CDR3 DNA sequence: TGTGCCAGCAGCTTAGCGCTGGGCGGGGGGTCCTACGAGCAGTACTTC.

This chain connects TRBV5-4 to TRBJ2-7; 8 nucleotides match TRBD2. Germline CDR1 SGHNT, CDR2 YYREEE (reference sequence). The CDR3 is 15 amino acids. V lost 0 bases, J lost 5 bases, and 7 bases stayed unmatched. The chain's CDR3 is CASSLGSGKVNEQYF. CDR3 sequence (DNA): TGTGCCAGCAGCTTGGGTAGCGGGAAAGTTAACGAGCAGTACTTC.

This clone came up a few times. This chain uses TRBV29-1 with TRBJ2-7; 7 bases line up with TRBD2. V gave up 0 bases and J gave up 2 bases; unmatched junction bases: 10. Germline V gives CDR1 SQVTM, CDR2 ANQGSEA. CDR3 length: 16 amino acids. The CDR3 sequence: CSVEEVTSLAAYEQYF. The DNA of the CDR3 is TGCAGCGTTGAAGAGGTGACTTCTCTAGCGGCCTACGAGCAGTACTTC.

This rearrangement joins TRBV5-6 to TRBJ2-2; perhaps TRBD2 as D (5 bases). The CDR3 totals 14 residues. With 3 bases removed from V and 4 bases from J, the gap between germline ends came to 10 bases. Per germline, CDR1 SGHDT and CDR2 YYEEEE. CDR3 region: CASSSLGVTGELFF. CDR3 in DNA: TGTGCCAGCAGCTCTCTGGGAGTCACCGGGGAGCTGTTTTTT.

V usage is TRBV19 and J usage is TRBJ2-6; possibly TRBD2 for D (6 bases). The V and J ends lost 5 bases and 1 base respectively, with 15 bases between them. This CDR3 is 17 amino acids long. Germline V lookup: CDR1 LNHDA, CDR2 SQIVND (reference sequence). This chain's CDR3 is CASSWRGAQSGANVLTF. The CDR3 DNA reads TGTGCCAGTAGTTGGCGCGGGGCCCAGTCTGGGGCCAACGTCCTGACTTTC.

The chain links TRBV5-4 to TRBJ2-3; 7 nucleotides agree with TRBD2. The CDR3 runs 15 residues. Germline CDR1 is SGHNT and CDR2 is YYREEE (reference sequence). The trim removed 0 bases at V and 2 bases at J, leaving 3 bases unmatched. In DNA, the CDR3 is TGTGCCAGCAGCTTGGCGCAGCGGGACACAGATACGCAGTATTTT. As protein: CASSLAQRDTDTQYF.

This chain joins TRBV29-1 and TRBJ1-2; D is ambiguous. CDR1 is SQVTM, CDR2 ANQGSEA, per germline. The CDR3 extends over 13 amino acids. Trimming removed 7 bases at V and 1 base at J, with 13 bases between. This CDR3 reads CSAPRAGNYGYTF. CDR3 DNA: TGCAGCGCCCCCCGGGCGGGTAACTATGGCTACACCTTC. Variable domain in full (rest from reference TRBV29-1 and TRBJ1-2): SAVISQKPSRDICQRGTSLTIQCQVDSQVTMMFWYRQQPGQSLTLIATANQGSEATYESGFVIDKFPISRPNLTFSTLTVSNMSPEDSSIYLCSAPRAGNYGYTFGSGTRLTVV.

This clone is a singleton in its sample. CDR3 bases: TGTGCCAGCAGCGGAGGGACTAGCGGGGGCGGGGAGCAGTACTTC. This codes for CASSGGTSGGGEQYF. The chain is built from TRBV7-2 and TRBJ2-7; TRBD2 aligns across 14 bases. J gave up 7 bases and V 5 bases, and 7 bases lay outside the gene matches. Germline V gene lookup returns CDR1 SGHTA and CDR2 FQGNSA. The CDR3 runs to 15 residues.

This clone was observed a single time. This chain links TRBV5-1 with TRBJ1-1; the D gene is possibly TRBD1 (6 bases). V lost 6 bases and J lost 11, with 26 bases in between. CDR3 length: 15 amino acids. Germline V gives CDR1 SGHRS, CDR2 YFSETQ. The CDR3 spells CASNLNPGAPRSAFF. CDR3 nucleotide sequence: TGCGCCAGCAACTTAAACCCAGGGGCTCCACGGTCGGCTTTCTTT.

The rearrangement uses TRBV19 and TRBJ2-6; the D gene is possibly TRBD2 (5 bases). The CDR3 spans 15 residues. V dropped 5 bases and J dropped 0 bases, with 8 bases sitting between them. Per germline, CDR1 LNHDA and CDR2 SQIVND (reference sequence). Here the CDR3 reads CASSLRDSGANVLTF. The CDR3 bases are TGTGCCAGTAGTCTACGGGACTCTGGGGCCAACGTCCTGACTTTC.